Below are 13 T cell receptor beta chains sequenced from a single sample in a study of OX40 agonist ivuxolimab in advanced cancers. The protocol was immunoSEQ multiplex PCR, while the TCRdb copy is restricted to in-frame clones and leaves out a portion. The sample yields 65,000 to 95,000 clones, 75% to 95% seen once. This specimen consisted of CD4+ or CD8+ T cells sorted from blood, obtained in a trial of the OX40 agonist ivuxolimab. The receptor source for this set is an adult with an advanced solid tumor such as melanoma, head and neck, liver or kidney cancer.

The genes are TRBV2 and TRBJ1-3; D may be TRBD1 (6 bases). The CDR3 is 15 residues long. Trimming took 1 base from V and 3 from J, leaving 10 bases between them. Per the germline V gene, CDR1 is SNHLY and CDR2 is FYNNEI. The CDR3 here is CASSEETGFGNTIYF. CDR3 nucleotide sequence: TGTGCCAGCAGTGAAGAGACAGGCTTTGGAAACACCATATATTTT.

CDR3 in amino acids: CASSLAASGTDTQYF. The CDR3 DNA reads as TGCGCCAGCAGCTTGGCGGCTAGCGGCACAGATACGCAGTATTTT. The rearrangement joins TRBV5-1 to TRBJ2-3, with TRBD2 as a possible D gene (6 bases). CDR1 is SGHRS, CDR2 YFSETQ, per germline. Between the trimmed V and J ends, which lost 0 bases and 1 base, there was a span of 9 bases. The CDR3 is made up of 15 amino acids.

Written as DNA, the CDR3 is TGTGCCAGCAGCTCCGAGCGGGGTAGCTCCTACAATGAGCAGTTCTTC. It codes for CASSSERGSSYNEQFF. This chain uses TRBV5-6 with TRBJ2-1, with 7 bases aligning to TRBD2. Unmatched junction bases numbered 6, after V lost 3 bases and J lost 0 bases. Germline V gene data show CDR1 as SGHDT and CDR2 as YYEEEE. CDR3 length: 16 residues.

This clone was found a few times. CDR3 in amino acids: CASSSGVNTEAFF. The CDR3 region has the DNA TGCGCCAGCAGCTCTGGGGTGAACACTGAAGCTTTCTTT. V is TRBV5-1 and J is TRBJ1-1; unclear D gene. This CDR3 has 13 residues. V was cut by 3 bases and J by 0 bases, with 6 bases left in between. The germline CDR1 and CDR2 sequences are SGHRS and YFSETQ.

This rearrangement joins TRBV7-2 to TRBJ2-1; tentative D call: TRBD2 (5 bases). From germline, CDR1 is SGHTA and CDR2 FQGNSA. Trimming stripped 7 bases from V and 5 bases from J, with 12 bases between. The CDR3 runs 13 residues. CDR3 in DNA: TGTGCCAGCACCCGGACTGTCCACAATGAGCAGTTCTTC. Translating gives CASTRTVHNEQFF.

This sequence joins TRBV10-3 and TRBJ2-3, with no clear D. The CDR3 has 14 amino acids. Germline CDR1 is ENHRY and CDR2 is SYGVKD. V gave up 8 bases and J gave up 0 bases, with 12 bases separating them. The DNA of the CDR3 is TGTGCCATCCGGGCAGGCAGAAGCACAGATACGCAGTATTTT. Translation gives CAIRAGRSTDTQYF.

The chain uses TRBV6-4 and TRBJ2-5; the D is unclear. TRBJ2-7 matches the DNA end more closely, so the J call is doubtful. The CDR3 totals 13 residues. Germline V CDR1 and CDR2: MRHNA, SNTAGT. CDR3 protein: CASSAPLPYEQYF. CDR3 nucleotides: TGTGCCAGCAGTGCCCCCTTGCCCTACGAGCAGTACTTC.

The genes are TRBV19 and TRBJ1-5; 8 positions agree with TRBD1. The CDR3 spans 16 residues. The junction had 8 bases not matched to a gene; V was cut back by 3 bases and J by 4 bases. CDR1 is LNHDA, CDR2 SQIVND, per germline (reference sequence). CDR3 DNA sequence: TGTGCCAGTAGTATCCCCGGGACAGGAGTTAATCAGCCCCAGCATTTT. This translates into CASSIPGTGVNQPQHF.

The rearrangement joins TRBV6-6 to TRBJ2-5, with D uncertain. The V gene's germline CDR1 is MNHNY and CDR2 SVGAGI (reference sequence). CDR3 size: 12 residues. The germline V and J ends were trimmed by 7 bases and 5 bases, with 11 bases remaining between them. CDR3 sequence (DNA): TGTGCCAGCACAGGTGGTTCGGAGACCCAGTACTTC. This encodes CASTGGSETQYF.

The genes are TRBV9 and TRBJ2-3; 12 positions agree with TRBD2. V lost 0 bases and J lost 1; bases outside the gene matches: 0. The CDR3 totals 16 residues. Germline lookup yields CDR1 SGDLS and CDR2 YYNGEE. In DNA form, the CDR3 reads TGTGCCAGCAGCGTAGGGACTAGCGGGGGCACAGATACGCAGTATTTT. It codes for CASSVGTSGGTDTQYF.

V is TRBV30 and J is TRBJ1-5; TRBD1 might be the D (6 bases). CDR3 size: 13 residues. Germline lookup yields CDR1 GTSNPN and CDR2 SVGIG (reference sequence). Trimming stripped 3 bases from V and 5 bases from J, with 11 bases between. CDR3 sequence (DNA): TGTGCCTGGAGCGGGGGCAGGGATCAGCCCCAGCATTTT. It specifies CAWSGGRDQPQHF. Full variable domain (missing parts from reference TRBV30 and TRBJ1-5): SQTIHQWPATLVQPVGSPLSLECTVEGTSNPNLYWYRQAAGRGLQLLFYSVGIGQISSEVPQNLSASRPQDRQFILSSKKLLLSDSGFYLCAWSGGRDQPQHFGDGTRLSIL.

CDR3 sequence (DNA): TGTGCCAGCAGCGCCCGACAGGGGAGCGAGCAGTACTTC. The encoded protein is CASSARQGSEQYF. The chain recombines TRBV21-1 with TRBJ2-7; the D call in the table, TRBD1, was not verified against the DNA. TRBV21-1 is assigned pseudogene status. The CDR3 is made up of 13 amino acids.

This chain connects TRBV6-5 to TRBJ2-7; TRBD2 agrees at 11 bases. In germline, CDR1 is MNHEY, CDR2 SVGAGI. This CDR3 is 15 amino acids long. The V and J ends lost 6 bases and 0 bases, in that order; junction bases with no gene match: 4. The CDR3 spells CASRVAGGLSYEQYF. Written as DNA, the CDR3 is TGTGCCAGCAGAGTAGCGGGAGGGCTCTCCTACGAGCAGTACTTC.